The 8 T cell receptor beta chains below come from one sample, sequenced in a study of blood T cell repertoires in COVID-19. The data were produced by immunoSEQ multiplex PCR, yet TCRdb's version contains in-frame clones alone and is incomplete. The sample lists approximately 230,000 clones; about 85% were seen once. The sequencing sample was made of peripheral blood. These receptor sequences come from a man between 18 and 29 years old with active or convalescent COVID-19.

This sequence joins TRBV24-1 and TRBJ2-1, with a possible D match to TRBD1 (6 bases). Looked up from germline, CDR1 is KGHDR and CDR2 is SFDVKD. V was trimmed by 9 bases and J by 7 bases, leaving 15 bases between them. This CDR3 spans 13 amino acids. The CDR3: CATSGRRGNEQFF. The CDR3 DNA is TGTGCCACCTCAGGGAGAAGGGGGAATGAGCAGTTCTTC.

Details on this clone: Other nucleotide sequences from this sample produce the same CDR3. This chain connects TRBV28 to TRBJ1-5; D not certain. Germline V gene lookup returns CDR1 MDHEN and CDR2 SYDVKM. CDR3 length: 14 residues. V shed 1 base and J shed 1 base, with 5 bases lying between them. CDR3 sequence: CASSLSGSNQPQHF. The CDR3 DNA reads TGTGCCAGCAGTTTATCCGGGAGCAATCAGCCCCAGCATTTT.

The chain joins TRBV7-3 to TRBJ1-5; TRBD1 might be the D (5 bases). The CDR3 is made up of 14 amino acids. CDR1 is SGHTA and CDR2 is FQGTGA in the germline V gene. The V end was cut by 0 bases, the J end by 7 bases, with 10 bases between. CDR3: CASSLTAGRQPQHF. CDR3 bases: TGTGCCAGCAGCTTAACGGCAGGGCGGCAGCCCCAGCATTTT.

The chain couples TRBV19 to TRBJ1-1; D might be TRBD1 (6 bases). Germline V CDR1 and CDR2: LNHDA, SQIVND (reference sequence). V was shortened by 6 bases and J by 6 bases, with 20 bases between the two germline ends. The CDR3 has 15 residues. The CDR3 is CASRPLQGIGSEAFF. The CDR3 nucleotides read TGTGCCAGTAGGCCGCTACAGGGTATCGGGTCTGAAGCTTTCTTT.

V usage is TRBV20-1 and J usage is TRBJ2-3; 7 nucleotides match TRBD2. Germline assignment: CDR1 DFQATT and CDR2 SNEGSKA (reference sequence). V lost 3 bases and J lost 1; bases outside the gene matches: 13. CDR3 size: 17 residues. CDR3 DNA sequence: TGCAGTGCTAGTCACCGATCGAGGAGCGGGGGCACAGATACGCAGTATTTT. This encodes CSASHRSRSGGTDTQYF.

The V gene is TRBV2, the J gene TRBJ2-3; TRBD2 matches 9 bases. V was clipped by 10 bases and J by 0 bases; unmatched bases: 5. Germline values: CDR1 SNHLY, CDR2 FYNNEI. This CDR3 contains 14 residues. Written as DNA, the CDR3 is TGTGCCACCAAAGCGGGAGGAAGCACAGATACGCAGTATTTT. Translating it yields CATKAGGSTDTQYF.

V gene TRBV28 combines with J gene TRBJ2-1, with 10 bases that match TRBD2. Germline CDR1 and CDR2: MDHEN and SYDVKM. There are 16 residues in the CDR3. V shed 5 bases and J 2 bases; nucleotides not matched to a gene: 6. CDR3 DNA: TGTGCCAGCAGTCCTCTAGCGGGAGTACCCTACAATGAGCAGTTCTTC. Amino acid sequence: CASSPLAGVPYNEQFF.

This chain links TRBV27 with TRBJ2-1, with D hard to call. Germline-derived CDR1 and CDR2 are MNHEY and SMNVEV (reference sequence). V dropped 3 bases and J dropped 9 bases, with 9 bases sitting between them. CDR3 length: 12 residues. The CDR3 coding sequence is TGTGCCAGCAGTTTCCCCACGGGTGAGCAGTTCTTC. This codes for CASSFPTGEQFF.